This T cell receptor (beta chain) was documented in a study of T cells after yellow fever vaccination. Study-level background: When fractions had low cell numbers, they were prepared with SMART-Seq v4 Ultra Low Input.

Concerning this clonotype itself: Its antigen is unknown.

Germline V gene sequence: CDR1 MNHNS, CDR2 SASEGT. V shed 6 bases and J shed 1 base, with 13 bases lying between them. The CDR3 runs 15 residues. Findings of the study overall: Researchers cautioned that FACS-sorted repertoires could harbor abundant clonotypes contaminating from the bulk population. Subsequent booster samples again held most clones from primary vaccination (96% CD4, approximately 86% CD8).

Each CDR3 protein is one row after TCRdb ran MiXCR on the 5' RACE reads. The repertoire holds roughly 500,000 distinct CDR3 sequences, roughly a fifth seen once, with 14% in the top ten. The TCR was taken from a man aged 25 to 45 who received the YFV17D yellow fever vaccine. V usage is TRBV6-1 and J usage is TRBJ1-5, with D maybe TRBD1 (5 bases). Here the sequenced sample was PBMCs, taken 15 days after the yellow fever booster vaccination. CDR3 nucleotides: TGTGCCAGCAGGACCGGGACCTCCAGCAATCAGCCCCAGCATTTT. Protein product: CASRTGTSSNQPQHF.